The source of this T cell receptor beta chain is a study of OX40 agonist ivuxolimab in advanced cancers. Study-wide results and limits: Still undetermined is the antigen specificity of the expanded peripheral T cells. On average, a greater number of expanded clones characterised CD8+ T cells relative to CD4+. At 0.1 to 3.0 mg/kg and by week 6, CD4+ and CD8+ T cells in the blood had expanded clonally.

Some clones are missing from TCRdb's copy, which holds only in-frame ones; the method was immunoSEQ multiplex PCR. In the table there are around 50,000 clones, around nine tenths of which are singletons. Germline lookup yields CDR1 SQVTM and CDR2 ANQGSEA. V gave up 3 bases and J gave up 4 bases, with 12 bases separating them. The CDR3 totals 13 residues. A note on this clone: Antigen specificity is unknown.

The chain has TRBV29-1 and TRBJ1-1; perhaps TRBD1 as D (5 bases). This clonotype was obtained from an adult with an advanced solid tumor such as melanoma, head and neck, liver or kidney cancer. The sequences come from CD4+ or CD8+ T cells sorted from blood, collected in a trial of the OX40 agonist ivuxolimab. Here the CDR3 DNA reads TGCAGCGTTGACAGGGACGGGGGCACTGAAGCTTTCTTT. It is translated as CSVDRDGGTEAFF.